This TCR beta chain was captured by sequencing in a study of Tregs in tolerant kidney transplant recipients. Unstimulated Tregs (CD4+CD25+CD127-) and CD4+CD25- non-Tregs were sorted from PBMCs. Sequenced by immunoSEQ multiplex PCR; TCRdb stores in-frame clones only, minus some. Among roughly 80,000 clones listed, roughly 98% were seen once. Overall study results and limits: Activated donor B cell expansion appeared to reveal the most relevant donor-specific TCRbeta repertoire. Tolerant patients' donor-specific Tregs expanded beyond overall Tregs, suggesting antigen-driven growth. No direct test of biological reproducibility was done here.

Remarks on this clone: Antigen specificity is unknown.

Trimming stripped 3 bases from V and 0 bases from J, with 9 bases between. The germline CDR1 and CDR2 sequences are GTSNPN and SVGIG (reference sequence). The CDR3 loop spans 14 amino acids. This sample comprised CD4+ T cells from blood, obtained before the transplant. The chain joins TRBV30 to TRBJ1-3; no clear D gene. The receptor comes from a human donor who received a combined kidney and bone marrow transplant. The CDR3 is CAWRSKSSGNTIYF. CDR3 DNA: TGTGCCTGGAGATCAAAGAGCTCTGGAAACACCATATATTTT.